This T cell receptor (beta chain) is drawn from a study of graft-versus-host responses after intestinal transplantation. Findings of the study overall: Across patients carrying graft-donor T cell macrochimerism, allografts held high graft-versus-host to host-versus-graft clonal ratios. Peak circulating GvH clone levels were associated with early post-transplant HvG declines.

The CDR3 is 16 residues long. Germline CDR1 MNHEY, CDR2 SVGAGI. Trimming took 2 bases from V and 0 from J, leaving 13 bases between them. Regarding this clone: No antigen is known for it.

Assay used: immunoSEQ multiplex PCR; TCRdb lists only in-frame clones, some missing. The sample contains under 80,000 clones, approximately 90% of which appear only once. Sequencing used PBMCs, obtained 98 days after intestinal transplantation. The chain carries TRBV6-5 and TRBJ1-1; D possibly corresponds to TRBD1 (5 bases). This receptor was identified in a human patient who received an intestinal transplant, so some T cells may come from the graft donor. CDR3 bases: TGTGCCAGCAGTTACACAGGACCGCCCATGAACACTGAAGCTTTCTTT. The encoded protein is CASSYTGPPMNTEAFF.